This T cell receptor beta chain was recovered during a study of technical replicates of blood from a few donors. The CDR3 is made up of 18 amino acids. CDR1 is SEHNR, CDR2 FQNEAQ, per germline (reference sequence). Trimming took 5 bases from V and 2 from J; bases not matched to a gene: 13. Sequencing used immunoSEQ multiplex PCR; TCRdb keeps in-frame clones, though not all of them. Of 85,000 to 100,000 clones listed, roughly 90% are singletons. This sequence originates from a human donor in good health. Material: T cells isolated from PBMCs. The chain carries TRBV7-9 and TRBJ2-7, with 12 bases identical to TRBD2. This chain's CDR3 is CASSLTSGRPHYTYEQYF. CDR3 coding DNA: TGTGCCAGCAGCCTGACTAGCGGGAGACCCCACTACACCTACGAGCAGTACTTC. Full variable domain (outside the CDR3, taken from reference TRBV7-9 and TRBJ2-7): DTGVSQNPRHKITKRGQNVTFRCDPISEHNRLYWYRQTLGQGPEFLTYFQNEAQLEKSRLLSDRFSAERPKGSFSTLEIQRTEQGDSAMYLCASSLTSGRPHYTYEQYFGPGTRLTVT.